The clone carrying this T cell receptor (beta chain) has ten or more counts. What it binds is unknown. This sample is drawn from a study of prognosis after radiotherapy for stage I lung cancer. Study-wide background: Patients with stage I non-small cell lung cancer joined the study from early 2018 through January 2019. Study findings and constraints: Shannon entropy after stereotactic body radiation therapy was lower in patients who developed distant metastases. The study left the tumor specificity of the expanded TCR clones undetermined.

TCR beta CDR3 was amplified from genomic DNA by two-round multiplex PCR. Every TRBV and TRBJ gene had its own specific primer in first-round PCR. Each CDR3 protein gets one entry after TCRdb re-called the multiplex PCR reads with MiXCR. The table has 26,000 or so distinct CDR3 sequences, about 32% seen once. This CDR3 contains 13 residues. Looked up from germline, CDR1 is SGHTA and CDR2 is FQGNSA. Trimming cost V 5 bases and J 14 bases; bases outside gene matches: 11. The sample consisted of PBMCs, taken before or after stereotactic body radiation therapy (not recorded which). The chain recombines TRBV7-2 with TRBJ2-1; 8 nucleotides agree with TRBD2. This clonotype was obtained from a donor over 45 with non-small cell lung cancer. In DNA, the CDR3 is TGTGCCAGCAGCCCGCGATTGACTAGCGAGGAGTTCTTC. Translation gives CASSPRLTSEEFF.